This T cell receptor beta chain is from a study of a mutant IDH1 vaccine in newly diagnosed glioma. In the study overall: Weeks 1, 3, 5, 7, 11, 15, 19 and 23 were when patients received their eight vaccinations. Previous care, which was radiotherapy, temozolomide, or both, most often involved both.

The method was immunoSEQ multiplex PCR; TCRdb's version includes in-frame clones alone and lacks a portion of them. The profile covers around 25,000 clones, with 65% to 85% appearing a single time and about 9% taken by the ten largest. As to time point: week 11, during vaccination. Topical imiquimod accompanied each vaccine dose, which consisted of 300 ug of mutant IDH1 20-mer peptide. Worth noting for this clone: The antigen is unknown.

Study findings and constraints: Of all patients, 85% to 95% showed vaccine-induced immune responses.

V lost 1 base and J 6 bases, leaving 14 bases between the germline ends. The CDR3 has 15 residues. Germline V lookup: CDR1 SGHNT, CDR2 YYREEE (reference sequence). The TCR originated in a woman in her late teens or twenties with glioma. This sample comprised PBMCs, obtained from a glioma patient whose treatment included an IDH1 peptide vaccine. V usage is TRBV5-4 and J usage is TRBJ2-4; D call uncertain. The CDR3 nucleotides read TGTGCCAGCAGCTTGTCTGGCGACGGGTTAAACATTCAGTACTTC. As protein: CASSLSGDGLNIQYF.